These 2 T cell receptor beta chains were sequenced from one sample in a study of cytomegalovirus exposure and HLA in healthy donors. PCR involved 60 Vbeta and 13 Jbeta primers. Profiled with immunoSEQ multiplex PCR; TCRdb holds only in-frame clones, not every one. Of about 180,000 clones listed, roughly 78% are singletons. The sample was PBMCs. The receptors here all came from a woman between 40 and 55 years old in good health and CMV-seronegative.

Points on this clone: A read error may produce the germline difference seen at one junction end. The V call is TRBV7-7, the J call TRBJ1-5; tentatively, D is TRBD1 (6 bases). This CDR3 is built from 14 residues. Germline CDR1 and CDR2: SSHAT and FNYEAQ (reference sequence). For the CDR3, the DNA is TGTGCTAGCAGCCGAGACAGGATCCATCAGCCCCAGCATTTT. Translation gives CASSRDRIHQPQHF.

The V gene is TRBV7-8, the J gene TRBJ1-1; no definite D call. Germline CDR1 is SGHVS and CDR2 is FQNEAQ. The V end lost 2 bases, the J end lost 1 base, and 11 bases lay between the germline ends. CDR3 size: 15 residues. DNA for the CDR3: TGTGCCAGCAGCTTATCGGCAGCTAGGAACACTGAAGCTTTCTTT. This gives the protein CASSLSAARNTEAFF. The full variable domain, its missing parts supplied by reference TRBV7-8 and TRBJ1-1, is GAGVSQSPRYKVAKRGQDVALRCDPISGHVSLFWYQQALGQGPEFLTYFQNEAQLDKSGLPSDRFFAERPEGSVSTLKIQRTQQEDSAVYLCASSLSAARNTEAFFGQGTRLTVV.